This section outlines one TCR beta chain sequence together with its context. This sample stems from a study of control samples from healthy donors and cancer patients. Sequencing was performed with immunoSEQ multiplex PCR; in TCRdb, only in-frame clones are kept and a portion is missing. Seen here are about 120,000 clones, 87% observed once, and the top ten hold roughly 12%. The V gene's germline CDR1 is MNHEY and CDR2 SVGEGT. CDR3 size: 12 residues. V was shortened by 5 bases and J by 0 bases, with 4 bases between the two germline ends. The origin of this receptor is a man aged 25-45 years in good health. The chain combines TRBV6-2 or TRBV6-3 with TRBJ1-1; D call uncertain. Sequencing was carried out using blood. CDR3 nucleotide sequence: TGTGCCAGCAGTCTGATGAACACTGAAGCTTTCTTT. Translating it yields CASSLMNTEAFF.